This is a list of T cell receptor beta chains from one sample in a study of response to subunit inactivated influenza vaccine. TCRdb called the RT-PCR reads again in MiXCR, with one record for every CDR3 protein. The sample has 610,000 or so distinct CDR3 sequences, 14% seen once. The sequencing used PBMCs from blood, collected 11 to 12 days after vaccination. Every receptor here comes from a man aged 50-60 years who received an inactivated influenza vaccine. CDR3s include the opening cysteine and the closing phenylalanine or tryptophan. The order of the fields is clone size, V gene, J gene, D gene, CDR3 protein, CDR3 DNA. A D gene is named only where the DNA matches it firmly. Rows give clone size only sometimes, using once, few, many, or a class for an expanded clone.

clone_size: few
v_call: TRBV6-1
j_call: TRBJ1-3
d_call: TRBD1
cdr3_aa: CASSPGTARSGNTIYF
cdr3_nt: TGTGCCAGCAGTCCGGGGACAGCACGCTCTGGAAACACCATATATTTT

clone_size: few
v_call: TRBV9
j_call: TRBJ1-4
d_call: TRBD1
cdr3_aa: CASSAGQFLGKLFF
cdr3_nt: TGTGCCAGCAGCGCGGGACAGTTTTTGGGAAAACTGTTTTTT

clone_size: -
v_call: TRBV15
j_call: TRBJ1-1
d_call: -
cdr3_aa: CATSRGQRAGGTEAFF
cdr3_nt: TGTGCCACCAGCAGAGGGCAACGGGCTGGGGGCACTGAAGCTTTCTTT

clone_size: few
v_call: TRBV5-1
j_call: TRBJ2-3
d_call: -
cdr3_aa: CASQSRLLTDTQYF
cdr3_nt: TGCGCCAGCCAAAGCAGGCTTCTCACAGATACGCAGTATTTT

clone_size: few
v_call: TRBV5-1
j_call: TRBJ2-3
d_call: TRBD2
cdr3_aa: CASSGTISTDTQYF
cdr3_nt: TGCGCCAGCAGCGGGACTATAAGCACAGATACGCAGTATTTT

clone_size: few
v_call: TRBV20-1
j_call: TRBJ2-7
d_call: -
cdr3_aa: CSARTDSSYEQYF
cdr3_nt: TGCAGTGCTAGGACAGATAGCTCCTACGAGCAGTACTTC

clone_size: few
v_call: TRBV28
j_call: TRBJ2-5
d_call: TRBD2
cdr3_aa: CASSLLAGGAETQYF
cdr3_nt: TGTGCCAGCAGTTTACTAGCGGGGGGGGCAGAGACCCAGTACTTC

clone_size: few
v_call: TRBV25-1
j_call: TRBJ2-2
d_call: TRBD1
cdr3_aa: CASRDRGNTGELFF
cdr3_nt: TGTGCCAGCAGGGACAGGGGAAACACCGGGGAGCTGTTTTTT

clone_size: few
v_call: TRBV7-3
j_call: TRBJ2-2
d_call: -
cdr3_aa: CASSPAPAGELFF
cdr3_nt: TGTGCCAGCAGCCCCGCGCCAGCCGGGGAGCTGTTTTTT

clone_size: many
v_call: TRBV29-1
j_call: TRBJ2-7
d_call: -
cdr3_aa: CSVQSYYEQYF
cdr3_nt: TGCAGCGTCCAGAGTTACTACGAGCAGTACTTC

clone_size: many
v_call: TRBV24-1
j_call: TRBJ2-3
d_call: -
cdr3_aa: CATSDLQLGGTDTQYF
cdr3_nt: TGTGCCACCAGTGACCTGCAACTGGGCGGGACAGATACGCAGTATTTT

clone_size: -
v_call: TRBV20-1
j_call: TRBJ2-7
d_call: -
cdr3_aa: CSASRLKTYEQYF
cdr3_nt: TGCAGTGCGAGCCGCCTGAAAACCTACGAGCAGTACTTC

clone_size: few
v_call: TRBV6-1
j_call: TRBJ1-1
d_call: -
cdr3_aa: CASSDGTFEAFF
cdr3_nt: TGTGCCAGCAGTGATGGGACATTTGAAGCTTTCTTT

clone_size: many
v_call: TRBV4-1
j_call: TRBJ1-1
d_call: TRBD1
cdr3_aa: CASSWGQANTEAFF
cdr3_nt: TGCGCCAGCAGCTGGGGACAGGCGAACACTGAAGCTTTCTTT

clone_size: few
v_call: TRBV12-3/TRBV12-4
j_call: TRBJ2-1
d_call: TRBD2
cdr3_aa: CASSLSLPSGGEQFF
cdr3_nt: TGTGCCAGCAGTTTAAGTCTCCCGTCGGGGGGGGAGCAGTTCTTC

clone_size: -
v_call: TRBV12-3/TRBV12-4
j_call: TRBJ1-1
d_call: -
cdr3_aa: CASRKLDGKNTEAFF
cdr3_nt: TGTGCCAGCAGAAAGCTTGACGGAAAGAACACTGAAGCTTTCTTT

clone_size: -
v_call: TRBV20-1
j_call: TRBJ2-7
d_call: -
cdr3_aa: CSAPRGEHEQYF
cdr3_nt: TGCAGTGCCCCCCGCGGGGAACACGAGCAGTACTTC

clone_size: -
v_call: TRBV7-8
j_call: TRBJ2-1
d_call: TRBD2
cdr3_aa: CASSLGSGGPYNEQFF
cdr3_nt: TGTGCCAGCAGCTTAGGTAGCGGGGGACCTTACAATGAGCAGTTCTTC

clone_size: -
v_call: TRBV5-1
j_call: TRBJ2-1
d_call: TRBD2
cdr3_aa: CASSPAGGVSNEQFF
cdr3_nt: TGCGCCAGCAGCCCAGCGGGAGGGGTTTCCAATGAGCAGTTCTTC

clone_size: few
v_call: TRBV20-1
j_call: TRBJ2-7
d_call: TRBD2
cdr3_aa: CSARPTSGSLDEQYF
cdr3_nt: TGCAGTGCTAGGCCAACTAGCGGGAGTCTGGACGAGCAGTACTTC

clone_size: -
v_call: TRBV29-1
j_call: TRBJ1-4
d_call: -
cdr3_aa: CSVLRTVNPATNEKLFF
cdr3_nt: TGCAGCGTTCTTAGGACAGTCAACCCTGCAACTAATGAAAAACTGTTTTTT

clone_size: few
v_call: TRBV28
j_call: TRBJ2-1
d_call: -
cdr3_aa: CASSLQGGIVQFF
cdr3_nt: TGTGCCAGCAGTTTACAGGGAGGTATCGTGCAGTTCTTC